In its sample, the clone carrying this T cell receptor (beta chain) was seen many times. The antigen remains undetermined. TCR alpha and beta CDR3 regions were amplified from RNA using iRepertoire nested multiplex PCR. TCRdb recomputed calls from the multiplex PCR reads with MiXCR, one row per CDR3 protein. The table lists more than 300,000 distinct CDR3 sequences, 41% of them singletons. This record comes from a study of glioma-infiltrating T cells. The V gene end was trimmed by 3 bases and the J gene end by 3 bases; junction bases not matched to a gene: 6. The germline CDR1 and CDR2 sequences are MNHEY and SMNVEV (reference sequence). The CDR3 is made up of 16 amino acids. General study findings and limits: Patients with low tissue-blood divergence carried a signature set of shared blood CDR3 motifs.

The sequenced sample consisted of glioma tissue, nonneoplastic brain tissue, or PBMCs (not recorded which). The chain is built from TRBV27 and TRBJ2-7; 12 bases map to TRBD2. This sequence originates from a human donor with low-grade glioma or glioblastoma, undergoing nonglioma brain surgery, or in good health (not recorded which). CDR3 residues: CASSFLAGGPVYEQYF. The CDR3 DNA reads TGTGCCAGCAGTTTCCTAGCGGGAGGGCCGGTCTACGAGCAGTACTTC.